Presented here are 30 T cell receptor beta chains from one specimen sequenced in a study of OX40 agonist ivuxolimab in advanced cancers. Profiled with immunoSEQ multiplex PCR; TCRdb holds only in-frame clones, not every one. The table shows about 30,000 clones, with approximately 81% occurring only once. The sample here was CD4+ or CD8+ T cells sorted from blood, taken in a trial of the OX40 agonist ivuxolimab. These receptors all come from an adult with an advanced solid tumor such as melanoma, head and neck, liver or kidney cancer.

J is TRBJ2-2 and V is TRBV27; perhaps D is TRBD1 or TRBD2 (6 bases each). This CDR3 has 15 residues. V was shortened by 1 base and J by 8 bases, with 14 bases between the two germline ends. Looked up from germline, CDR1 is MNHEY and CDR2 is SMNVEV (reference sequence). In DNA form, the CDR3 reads TGTGCCAGCAGTTTATTGAATACAGGGACTGGGGAGCTGTTTTTT. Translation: CASSLLNTGTGELFF.

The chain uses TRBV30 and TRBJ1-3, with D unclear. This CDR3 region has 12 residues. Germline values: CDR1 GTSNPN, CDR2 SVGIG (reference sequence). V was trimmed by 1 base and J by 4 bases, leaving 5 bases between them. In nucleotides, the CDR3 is TGTGCCTGGAGTGAAACAGGAAACACCATATATTTT. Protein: CAWSETGNTIYF.

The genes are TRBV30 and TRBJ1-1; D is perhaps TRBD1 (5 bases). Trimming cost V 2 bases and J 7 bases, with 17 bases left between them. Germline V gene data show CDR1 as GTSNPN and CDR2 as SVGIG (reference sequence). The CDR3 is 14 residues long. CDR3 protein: CAWSLGGYWDEAFF. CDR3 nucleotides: TGTGCCTGGAGTCTGGGGGGATATTGGGATGAAGCTTTCTTT.

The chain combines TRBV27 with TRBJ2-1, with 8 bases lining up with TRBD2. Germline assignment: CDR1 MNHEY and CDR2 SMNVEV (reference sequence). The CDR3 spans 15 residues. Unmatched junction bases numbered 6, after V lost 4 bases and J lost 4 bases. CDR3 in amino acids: CASSSNSGGYNEQFF. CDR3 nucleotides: TGTGCCAGCAGTTCAAACTCGGGGGGGTACAATGAGCAGTTCTTC.

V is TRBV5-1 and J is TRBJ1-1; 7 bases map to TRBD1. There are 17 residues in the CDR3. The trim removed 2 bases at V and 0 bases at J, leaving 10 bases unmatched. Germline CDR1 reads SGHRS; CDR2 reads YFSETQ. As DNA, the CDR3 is TGCGCCAGCAGCTTTGCCCGACAGGGCCTCATGAACACTGAAGCTTTCTTT. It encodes CASSFARQGLMNTEAFF.

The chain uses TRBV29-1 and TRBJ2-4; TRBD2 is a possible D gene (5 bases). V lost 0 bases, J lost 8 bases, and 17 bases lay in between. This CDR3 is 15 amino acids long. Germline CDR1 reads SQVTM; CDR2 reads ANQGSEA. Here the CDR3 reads CSVEDFVGGRYIQYF. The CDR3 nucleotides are TGCAGCGTTGAAGATTTTGTGGGCGGGCGATACATTCAGTACTTC.

This CDR3 is CASSPLGTSGGLQETQYF. In DNA, the CDR3 is TGTGCCAGCAGCCCATTAGGGACTAGCGGGGGGCTTCAAGAGACCCAGTACTTC. The V and J genes are TRBV9 and TRBJ2-5; 15 bases match TRBD2. J was trimmed by 2 bases and V by 4 bases; bases with no gene match: 9. Germline CDR1 SGDLS, CDR2 YYNGEE. The CDR3 loop spans 18 amino acids.

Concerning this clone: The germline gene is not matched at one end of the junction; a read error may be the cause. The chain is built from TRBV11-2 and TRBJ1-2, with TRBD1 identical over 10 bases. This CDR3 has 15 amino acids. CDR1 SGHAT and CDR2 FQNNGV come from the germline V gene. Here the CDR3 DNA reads TGCGCCAGCAGCCACCGGGACAGGGGTATCCGTGGCTACACCTTC. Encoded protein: CASSHRDRGIRGYTF.

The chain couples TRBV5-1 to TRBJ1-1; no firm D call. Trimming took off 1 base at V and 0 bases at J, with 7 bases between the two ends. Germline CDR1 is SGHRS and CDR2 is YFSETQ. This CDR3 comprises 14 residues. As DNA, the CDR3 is TGCGCCAGCAGCTTGTCTCTGCTGAACACTGAAGCTTTCTTT. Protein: CASSLSLLNTEAFF. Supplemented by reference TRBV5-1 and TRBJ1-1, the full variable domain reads KAGVTQTPRYLIKTRGQQVTLSCSPISGHRSVSWYQQTPGQGLQFLFEYFSETQRNKGNFPGRFSGRQFSNSRSEMNVSTLELGDSALYLCASSLSLLNTEAFFGQGTRLTVV.

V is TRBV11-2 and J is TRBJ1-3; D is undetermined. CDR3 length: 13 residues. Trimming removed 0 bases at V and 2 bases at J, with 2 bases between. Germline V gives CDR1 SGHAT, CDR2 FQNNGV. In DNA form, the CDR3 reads TGTGCCAGCAGCTTAGAGCCTGGAAACACCATATATTTT. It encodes CASSLEPGNTIYF.

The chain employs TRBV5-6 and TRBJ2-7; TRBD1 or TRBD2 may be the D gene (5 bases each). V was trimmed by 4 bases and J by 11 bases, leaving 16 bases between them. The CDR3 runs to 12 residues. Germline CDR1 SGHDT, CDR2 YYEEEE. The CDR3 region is CASSVGPAVEYF. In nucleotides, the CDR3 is TGTGCCAGCAGCGTGGGACCGGCCGTGGAGTACTTC.

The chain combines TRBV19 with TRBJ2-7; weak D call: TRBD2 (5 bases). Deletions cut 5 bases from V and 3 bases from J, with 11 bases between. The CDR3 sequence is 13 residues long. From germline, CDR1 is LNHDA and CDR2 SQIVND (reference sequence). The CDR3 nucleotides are TGTGCCAGTAGTTATGCGGGTAACTACGAGCAGTACTTC. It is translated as CASSYAGNYEQYF.

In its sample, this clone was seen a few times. This CDR3 reads CASSRELGDRSYNEQFF. In DNA, the CDR3 is TGTGCCAGTAGTCGGGAACTTGGGGACAGATCCTACAATGAGCAGTTCTTC. The chain employs TRBV19 and TRBJ2-1, with 7 bases matching TRBD1. Germline V gene data show CDR1 as LNHDA and CDR2 as SQIVND (reference sequence). J gave up 1 base and V 5 bases, and 11 bases lay outside the gene matches. CDR3 size: 17 residues.

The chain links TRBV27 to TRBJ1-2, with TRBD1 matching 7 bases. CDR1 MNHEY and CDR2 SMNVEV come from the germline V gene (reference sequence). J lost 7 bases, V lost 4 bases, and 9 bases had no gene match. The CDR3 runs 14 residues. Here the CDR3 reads CASSSRDRDSGYTF. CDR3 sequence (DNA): TGTGCCAGCAGTTCTAGAGACAGGGATTCTGGCTACACCTTC.

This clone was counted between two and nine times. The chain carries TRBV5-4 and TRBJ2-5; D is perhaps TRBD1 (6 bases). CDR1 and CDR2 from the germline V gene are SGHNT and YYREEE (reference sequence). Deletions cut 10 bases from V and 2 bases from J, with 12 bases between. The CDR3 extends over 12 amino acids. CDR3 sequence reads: CAPGARQETQYF. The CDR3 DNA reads TGTGCCCCAGGGGCTAGACAAGAGACCCAGTACTTC.

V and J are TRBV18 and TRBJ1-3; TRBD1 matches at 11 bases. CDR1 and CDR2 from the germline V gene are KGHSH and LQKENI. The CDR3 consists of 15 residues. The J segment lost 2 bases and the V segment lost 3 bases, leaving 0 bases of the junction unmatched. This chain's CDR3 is CASSPGQGAGNTIYF. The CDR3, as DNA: TGTGCCAGCTCACCGGGACAGGGGGCTGGAAACACCATATATTTT.

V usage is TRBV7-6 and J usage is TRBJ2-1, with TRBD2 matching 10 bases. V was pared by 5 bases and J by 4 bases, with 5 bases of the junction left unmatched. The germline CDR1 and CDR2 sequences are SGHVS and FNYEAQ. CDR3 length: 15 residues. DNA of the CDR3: TGTGCCAGCAGCCAACCGGGACTAGCGTACAATGAGCAGTTCTTC. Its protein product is CASSQPGLAYNEQFF.

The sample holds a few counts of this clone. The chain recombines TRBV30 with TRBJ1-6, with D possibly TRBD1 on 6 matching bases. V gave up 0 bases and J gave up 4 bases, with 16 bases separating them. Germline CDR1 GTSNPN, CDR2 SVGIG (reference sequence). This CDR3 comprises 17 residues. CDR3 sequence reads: CAWSVFRTVYYNSPLHF. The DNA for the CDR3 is TGTGCCTGGAGTGTGTTTCGGACAGTCTATTATAATTCACCCCTCCACTTT. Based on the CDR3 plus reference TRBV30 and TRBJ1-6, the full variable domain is SQTIHQWPATLVQPVGSPLSLECTVEGTSNPNLYWYRQAAGRGLQLLFYSVGIGQISSEVPQNLSASRPQDRQFILSSKKLLLSDSGFYLCAWSVFRTVYYNSPLHFGNGTRLTVT.

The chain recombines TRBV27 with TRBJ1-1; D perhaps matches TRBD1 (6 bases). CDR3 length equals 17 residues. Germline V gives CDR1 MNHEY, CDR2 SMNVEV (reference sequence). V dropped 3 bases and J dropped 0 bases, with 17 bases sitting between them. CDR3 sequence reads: CASSFYPRAGVNTEAFF. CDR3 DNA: TGTGCCAGCAGTTTTTACCCACGGGCAGGGGTGAACACTGAAGCTTTCTTT.

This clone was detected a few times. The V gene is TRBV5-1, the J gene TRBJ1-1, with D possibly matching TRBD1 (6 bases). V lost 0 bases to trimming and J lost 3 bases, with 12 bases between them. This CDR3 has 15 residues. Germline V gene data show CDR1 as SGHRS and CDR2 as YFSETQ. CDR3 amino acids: CASSLVGGAYTEAFF. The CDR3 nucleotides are TGCGCCAGCAGCTTGGTCGGGGGGGCGTACACTGAAGCTTTCTTT.

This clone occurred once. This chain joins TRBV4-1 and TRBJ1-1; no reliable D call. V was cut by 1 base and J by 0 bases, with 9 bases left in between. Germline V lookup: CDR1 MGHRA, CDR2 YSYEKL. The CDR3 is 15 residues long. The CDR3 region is CASSQGIQMNTEAFF. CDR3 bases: TGCGCCAGCAGCCAAGGCATACAAATGAACACTGAAGCTTTCTTT.

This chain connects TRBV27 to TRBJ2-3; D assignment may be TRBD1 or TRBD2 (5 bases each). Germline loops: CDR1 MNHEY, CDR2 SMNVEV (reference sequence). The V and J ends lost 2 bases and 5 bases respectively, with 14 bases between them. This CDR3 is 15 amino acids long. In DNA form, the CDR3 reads TGTGCCAGCAGTTTAATGGCCGGGACCGTAGATACGCAGTATTTT. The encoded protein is CASSLMAGTVDTQYF.

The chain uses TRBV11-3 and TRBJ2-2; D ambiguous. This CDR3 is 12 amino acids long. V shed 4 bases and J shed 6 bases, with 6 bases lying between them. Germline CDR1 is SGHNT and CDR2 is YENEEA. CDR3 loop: CASSSISGELFF. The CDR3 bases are TGTGCCAGCAGCTCCATATCCGGGGAGCTGTTTTTT.

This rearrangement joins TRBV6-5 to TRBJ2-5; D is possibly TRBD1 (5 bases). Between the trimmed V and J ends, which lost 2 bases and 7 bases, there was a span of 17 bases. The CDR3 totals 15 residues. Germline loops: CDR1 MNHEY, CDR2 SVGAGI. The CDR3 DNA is TGTGCCAGCAGTTACGGGGCTACAAGCGCTCGGACCCAGTACTTC. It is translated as CASSYGATSARTQYF.

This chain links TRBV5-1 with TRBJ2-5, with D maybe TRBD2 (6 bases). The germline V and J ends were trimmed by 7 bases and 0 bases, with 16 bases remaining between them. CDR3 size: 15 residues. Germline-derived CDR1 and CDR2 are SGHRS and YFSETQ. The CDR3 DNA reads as TGCGCCAGCGGATTGTGGGGACTGGACCAAGAGACCCAGTACTTC. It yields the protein CASGLWGLDQETQYF.

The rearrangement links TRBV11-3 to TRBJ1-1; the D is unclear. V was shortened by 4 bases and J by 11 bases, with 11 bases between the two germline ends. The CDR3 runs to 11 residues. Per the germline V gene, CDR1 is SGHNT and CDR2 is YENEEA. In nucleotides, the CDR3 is TGTGCCAGCAGCTCTCGGGCTTGGGCTTTCTTT. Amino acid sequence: CASSSRAWAFF.

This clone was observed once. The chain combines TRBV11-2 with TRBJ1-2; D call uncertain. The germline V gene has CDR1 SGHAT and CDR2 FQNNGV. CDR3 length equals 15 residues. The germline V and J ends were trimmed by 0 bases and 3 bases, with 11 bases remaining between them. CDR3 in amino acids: CASSLEWTLYYGYTF. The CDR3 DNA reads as TGTGCCAGCAGCTTAGAATGGACGCTCTACTATGGCTACACCTTC.

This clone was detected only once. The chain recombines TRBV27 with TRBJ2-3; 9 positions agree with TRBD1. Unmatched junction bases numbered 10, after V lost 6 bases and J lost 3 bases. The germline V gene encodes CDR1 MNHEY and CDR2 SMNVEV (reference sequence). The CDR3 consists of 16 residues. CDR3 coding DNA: TGTGCCAGCAGCCCGATACAGGGGGCTTTTACAGATACGCAGTATTTT. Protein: CASSPIQGAFTDTQYF.

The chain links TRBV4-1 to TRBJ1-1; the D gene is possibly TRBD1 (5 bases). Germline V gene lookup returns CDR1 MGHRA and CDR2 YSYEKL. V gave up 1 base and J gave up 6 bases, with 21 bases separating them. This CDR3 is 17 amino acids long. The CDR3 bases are TGCGCCAGCAGCCAAGTGGGAGACGGGAGGGGAAACTCTGAAGCTTTCTTT. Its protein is CASSQVGDGRGNSEAFF.

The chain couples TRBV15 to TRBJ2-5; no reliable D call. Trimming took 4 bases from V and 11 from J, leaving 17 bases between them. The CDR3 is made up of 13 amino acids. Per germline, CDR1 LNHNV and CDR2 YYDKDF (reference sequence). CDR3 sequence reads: CATSTSAHIGQYF. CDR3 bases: TGTGCCACCAGCACGTCGGCCCACATCGGGCAGTACTTC. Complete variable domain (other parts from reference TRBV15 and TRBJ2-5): DAMVIQNPRYQVTQFGKPVTLSCSQTLNHNVMYWYQQKSSQAPKLLFHYYDKDFNNEADTPDNFQSRRPNTSFCFLDIRSPGLGDTAMYLCATSTSAHIGQYFGPGTRLLVL.